The table lists the clone carrying this T cell receptor (beta chain) with a few counts. The record originates from a study of blood T cells in healthy people across ages. A sample-barcoded 5' primer and a J-beta primer mix were used in a second PCR of about 7 to 12 cycles. One entry per CDR3 protein results from TCRdb running MiXCR on the 5' RACE reads. The data show around 940,000 distinct CDR3 sequences, just over 50% seen once. From germline, CDR1 is LNHDA and CDR2 SQIVND (reference sequence). The CDR3 has 13 residues. V was clipped by 5 bases and J by 1 base, with 8 bases between them. J is TRBJ2-5 and V is TRBV19; D is uncertain. This sequence originates from a woman in her sixties in good health. Sequences were obtained from blood. CDR3 amino acids: CASSGQVQETQYF. In DNA form, the CDR3 reads TGTGCCAGTAGTGGCCAAGTCCAAGAGACCCAGTACTTC.